These 7 T cell receptor beta chains share one sample of origin, sequenced in a study of T cell repertoires in cytomegalovirus infection (dated by TCRdb to the late 2010s). TCRdb names Illumina HiSeq 1500 as the instrument used. TCRdb reanalyzed the raw reads on its own, using fastp at Q25 for trimming and MiXCR for clone calling, and kept in-frame beta chains. Rows are unified per CDR3 protein, each entry keeping the most common DNA and genes. This sample gives a few hundred thousand distinct CDR3 sequences in total; roughly an eighth of them show up just once. The top ten hold 7% to 9.5% of the sample. Sequencing input: PBMCs. These TCRs come from a human donor in good health (CMV status not recorded). Some clones in this sample may be carry-over from other donors' samples.

As to this clonotype: A read error is possible here, since a much larger clone lies one base away. The CDR3 DNA sequence: TGTGCCAGCAGCGTAGGCCGGGACAGGGGGCGCGGGATAAATGCGCAGTTCTTC. This encodes CASSVGRDRGRGINAQFF. This chain uses TRBV9 with TRBJ2-1; 12 bases are a match to TRBD1. Germline CDR1 reads SGDLS; CDR2 reads YYNGEE. This CDR3 spans 18 amino acids. The complete variable domain, with remaining parts taken from reference TRBV9 and TRBJ2-1, reads DSGVTQTPKHLITATGQRVTLRCSPRSGDLSVYWYQQSLDQGLQFLIQYYNGEERAKGNILERFSAQQFPDLHSELNLSSLELGDSALYFCASSVGRDRGRGINAQFFGPGTRLTVL.

The rearrangement joins TRBV4-2 to TRBJ2-5; D is unclear. Trimming stripped 0 bases from V and 5 bases from J, with 7 bases between. The CDR3 covers 13 residues. Germline V CDR1 and CDR2: LGHNA, YNFKEQ. Written as DNA, the CDR3 is TGTGCCAGCAGCCAAGATATTCGGGAGACCCAGTACTTC. This translates into CASSQDIRETQYF.

This clonotype was recorded many times. J is TRBJ2-2 and V is TRBV7-2, with no clear D. Trimming cost V 0 bases and J 7 bases, with 18 bases left between them. Germline V CDR1 and CDR2: SGHTA, FQGNSA. This CDR3 contains 17 residues. The CDR3 sequence: CASSLALSVYRVGELFF. The DNA for the CDR3 is TGTGCCAGCAGCTTAGCGCTTTCTGTGTACAGAGTCGGGGAGCTGTTTTTT.

In its sample, this clonotype was seen many times. The J gene is TRBJ2-1, the V gene TRBV6-2 or TRBV6-3; 13 nucleotides agree with TRBD2. V lost 4 bases, J lost 9 bases, and 6 bases stayed unmatched. Per the germline V gene, CDR1 is MNHEY and CDR2 is SVGEGT. The CDR3 spans 15 residues. This CDR3 is CASSSTSGGDGEQFF. CDR3 sequence (DNA): TGTGCCAGCAGTTCAACTAGCGGGGGGGATGGTGAGCAGTTCTTC.

This clonotype appeared many times. The rearrangement uses TRBV20-1 and TRBJ1-1, with D perhaps TRBD1 (5 bases). The CDR3 totals 11 residues. CDR1 is DFQATT, CDR2 SNEGSKA, per germline (reference sequence). Trimming left V 3 bases short and J 11 bases short, with 13 bases between. The CDR3 DNA sequence: TGCAGTGCTAGCCGGACGGCAGGGGCTTTCTTT. Translated: CSASRTAGAFF.

The V gene is TRBV7-9, the J gene TRBJ1-2; no definite D call. Looked up from germline, CDR1 is SEHNR and CDR2 is FQNEAQ (reference sequence). The V end was cut by 1 base, the J end by 4 bases, with 10 bases between. The CDR3 extends over 14 amino acids. CDR3 in DNA: TGTGCCAGCAGCTTAGTAAGGGCCTCCTATGGCTACACCTTC. Translated, it gives CASSLVRASYGYTF.

The V and J genes are TRBV10-2 and TRBJ2-7, with 8 bases lining up with TRBD1. Germline values: CDR1 WSHSY, CDR2 SAAADI. The CDR3 has 14 amino acids. The trim removed 4 bases at V and 6 bases at J, leaving 8 bases unmatched. The CDR3 DNA sequence: TGCGCCAGCAGTGGGTCGGGACAGGCCGGCGAGCAGTACTTC. The encoded protein is CASSGSGQAGEQYF.